This T cell receptor (beta chain) emerged from a study of T cells in Graves' hyperthyroidism and ophthalmopathy. Overall study: Peripheral blood collection took place at initial diagnosis, before any treatment.

This clonotype has at least ten counts. The antigen is undetermined. The CDR3 is 14 amino acids. Germline CDR1 is MDHEN and CDR2 is SYDVKM. V gave up 3 bases and J gave up 3 bases, with 12 bases separating them. There were TCR beta CDR3 regions amplified from RNA transcripts. With the HTBI primer set, the TCR CDR3 went through a first round of RT-PCR. In TCRdb, the multiplex PCR reads were re-called with MiXCR into one record per CDR3 protein. The profile shows approximately 610,000 distinct CDR3 sequences, roughly 14% of them singletons. Broader study findings: Within blood appeared most thyroid clonotypes that had expanded above 0.001.

Thyroid ultrasound and orbital computed tomography, with clinical symptoms and serum thyroxine and TRAb, informed diagnoses. The authors took PBMCs from 10 ml fresh peripheral blood. This chain connects TRBV28 to TRBJ2-7; tentatively, D is TRBD1 (6 bases). The TCR was taken from a woman between 40 and 50 years old with Graves' ophthalmopathy. What was sequenced was blood. The CDR3 nucleotides are TGTGCCAGCAGTTTGGAGGAAGGGGGCTACGAGCAGTACTTC. Its translation is CASSLEEGGYEQYF.